These 10 T cell receptor beta chains originate from one sample sequenced in a study of blood T cell repertoires in COVID-19. Some clones are missing from TCRdb's copy, which holds only in-frame ones; the method was immunoSEQ multiplex PCR. Among about 140,000 clones listed, around nine tenths were seen once. Sequenced: peripheral blood. These receptors came from a man between 60 and 75 years old with active or convalescent COVID-19.

The chain carries TRBV7-6 and TRBJ2-7; 9 bases line up with TRBD2. The CDR3 runs 18 residues. V shed 2 bases and J 1 base; nucleotides not matched to a gene: 12. Per the germline V gene, CDR1 is SGHVS and CDR2 is FNYEAQ. The CDR3 coding sequence is TGTGCCAGCAGCTTAAAAGCTGGTAGCGGGAGTCGTTCCTACGAGCAGTACTTC. Translation gives CASSLKAGSGSRSYEQYF.

In its sample, this clone was seen once. The chain carries TRBV6-5 and TRBJ2-2, with TRBD1 matching over 7 bases. The CDR3 consists of 13 residues. The J segment lost 7 bases and the V segment lost 6 bases, leaving 5 bases of the junction unmatched. Per germline, CDR1 MNHEY and CDR2 SVGAGI. The CDR3, as DNA: TGTGCCAGCAGGAGGGACAGCCTCGGGGAGCTGTTTTTT. This sequence encodes CASRRDSLGELFF.

This chain links TRBV10-3 with TRBJ2-2, with 8 bases that match TRBD1. The trim removed 3 bases at V and 3 bases at J, leaving 6 bases unmatched. In germline, CDR1 is ENHRY, CDR2 SYGVKD. The CDR3 is 16 residues long. CDR3 DNA sequence: TGTGCCATCAGTGAATCCGGCAGGGGGCACACCGGGGAGCTGTTTTTT. This translates into CAISESGRGHTGELFF.

The rearrangement joins TRBV28 to TRBJ1-5, with 7 bases that match TRBD1. The trim removed 3 bases at V and 4 bases at J, leaving 9 bases unmatched. Germline V lookup: CDR1 MDHEN, CDR2 SYDVKM. The CDR3 spans 16 residues. The CDR3, as DNA: TGTGCCAGCAGTTTCGACACAGGGGCGAGGAATCAGCCCCAGCATTTT. Its protein product is CASSFDTGARNQPQHF.

This chain's CDR3 is CASSLSLAGEQYF. As DNA, the CDR3 is TGTGCCAGCAGCCTTTCCCTAGCCGGCGAGCAGTACTTC. The V gene is TRBV3-1 (or the pseudogene TRBV3-2), the J gene TRBJ2-7; tentatively, D is TRBD2 (5 bases). The germline gives CDR1 LGHDT, CDR2 YNNKEL (reference sequence). The CDR3 contains 13 residues. The V end was cut by 4 bases, the J end by 6 bases, with 13 bases between.

This clone was seen only a few times. The rearrangement joins TRBV14 to TRBJ2-1; 7 bases agree with TRBD1. The CDR3 spans 16 residues. Looked up from germline, CDR1 is SGHDN and CDR2 is FVKESK. The ends lost 3 bases at V and 3 bases at J; junction bases unmatched: 8. The CDR3 loop is CASSHYSGTVYNEQFF. In DNA, the CDR3 is TGTGCCAGCAGCCACTACTCCGGGACAGTCTACAATGAGCAGTTCTTC.

The chain has TRBV7-2 and TRBJ2-3; 8 bases match TRBD2. The V gene end was trimmed by 1 base and the J gene end by 0 bases; junction bases not matched to a gene: 3. The germline V gene encodes CDR1 SGHTA and CDR2 FQGNSA. There are 16 residues in the CDR3. This CDR3 reads CASSLVLAGSTDTQYF. The CDR3 bases are TGTGCCAGCAGCTTAGTCCTAGCGGGTAGCACAGATACGCAGTATTTT.

This chain links TRBV3-1 (or the pseudogene TRBV3-2) with TRBJ1-2; D ambiguous. This CDR3 region has 15 residues. With 0 bases removed from V and 0 bases from J, the gap between germline ends came to 8 bases. The germline V gene encodes CDR1 LGHDT and CDR2 YNNKEL (reference sequence). The CDR3 protein is CASSQDGRTNYGYTF. The CDR3 bases are TGTGCCAGCAGCCAAGATGGCAGAACTAACTATGGCTACACCTTC.

The V gene is TRBV28, the J gene TRBJ2-1; possibly TRBD2 for D (5 bases). V was clipped by 4 bases and J by 0 bases, with 10 bases between them. Germline V lookup: CDR1 MDHEN, CDR2 SYDVKM. The CDR3 covers 15 residues. The DNA of the CDR3 is TGTGCCAGCAGTTACCCAGGACTCTCCTACAATGAGCAGTTCTTC. Amino acids: CASSYPGLSYNEQFF.

The V gene is TRBV27, the J gene TRBJ2-4; tentatively, D is TRBD2 (6 bases). The V end was cut by 3 bases, the J end by 0 bases, with 12 bases between. The CDR3 length is 16 residues. Germline assignment: CDR1 MNHEY and CDR2 SMNVEV (reference sequence). The CDR3 sequence is CASSFSGLLAKNIQYF. The CDR3 DNA is TGTGCCAGCAGTTTCTCGGGACTCTTAGCCAAAAACATTCAGTACTTC.